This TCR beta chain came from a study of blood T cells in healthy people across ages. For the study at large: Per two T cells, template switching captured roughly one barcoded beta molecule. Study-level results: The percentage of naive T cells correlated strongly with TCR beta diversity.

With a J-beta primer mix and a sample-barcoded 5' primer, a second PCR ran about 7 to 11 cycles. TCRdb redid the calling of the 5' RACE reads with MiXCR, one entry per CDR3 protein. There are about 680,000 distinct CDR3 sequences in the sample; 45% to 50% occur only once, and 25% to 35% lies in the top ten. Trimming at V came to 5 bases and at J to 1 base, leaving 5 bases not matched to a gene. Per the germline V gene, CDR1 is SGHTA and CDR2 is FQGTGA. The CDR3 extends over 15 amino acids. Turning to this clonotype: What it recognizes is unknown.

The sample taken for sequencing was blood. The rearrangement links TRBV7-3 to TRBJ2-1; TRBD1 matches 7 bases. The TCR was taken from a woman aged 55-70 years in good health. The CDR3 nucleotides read TGTGCCAGCAGCCCTAAGGGACAGTCCTACAATGAGCAGTTCTTC. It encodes CASSPKGQSYNEQFF.